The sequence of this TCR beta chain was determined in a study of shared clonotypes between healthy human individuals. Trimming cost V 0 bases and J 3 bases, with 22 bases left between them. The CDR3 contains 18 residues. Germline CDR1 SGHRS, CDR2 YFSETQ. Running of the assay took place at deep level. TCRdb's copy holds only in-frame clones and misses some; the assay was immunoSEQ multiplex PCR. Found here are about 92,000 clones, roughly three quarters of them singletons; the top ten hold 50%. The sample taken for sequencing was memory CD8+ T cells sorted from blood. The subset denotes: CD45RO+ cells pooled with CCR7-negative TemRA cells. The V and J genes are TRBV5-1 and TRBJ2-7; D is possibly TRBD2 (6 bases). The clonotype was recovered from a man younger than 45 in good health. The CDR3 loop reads CASSLAGASAGNLYEQYF. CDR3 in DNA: TGCGCCAGCAGCTTGGCCGGGGCTAGCGCCGGGAATCTCTACGAGCAGTACTTC. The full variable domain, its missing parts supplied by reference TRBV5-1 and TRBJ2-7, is KAGVTQTPRYLIKTRGQQVTLSCSPISGHRSVSWYQQTPGQGLQFLFEYFSETQRNKGNFPGRFSGRQFSNSRSEMNVSTLELGDSALYLCASSLAGASAGNLYEQYFGPGTRLTVT.